This T cell receptor (beta chain) was documented in a study of T cell responses to AZD1222 COVID-19 vaccine. The study, taken as a whole, reports: No day 14 peak samples; only post-peak repertoires were characterized. Donors were chiefly white British, with a greater number of females, and clonal diversity was perhaps underestimated.

The protocol was immunoSEQ multiplex PCR, while the TCRdb copy is restricted to in-frame clones and leaves out a portion. The data contain about 100,000 clones, around nine tenths of them singletons. The count of this clone is one. Antigen specificity is unknown. The V gene's germline CDR1 is SGHNT and CDR2 YYREEE (reference sequence). There are 12 residues in the CDR3. Trimming left V 2 bases short and J 3 bases short, with 6 bases between. The TCR sequence derives from an adult in good health. The source material was peripheral blood, sampled on day 0 of AZD1222 vaccination. V usage is TRBV5-4 and J usage is TRBJ2-7; no reliable D call. The CDR3 bases are TGTGCCAGCAGCTTCAACGGCTACGAGCAGTACTTC. This translates into CASSFNGYEQYF.